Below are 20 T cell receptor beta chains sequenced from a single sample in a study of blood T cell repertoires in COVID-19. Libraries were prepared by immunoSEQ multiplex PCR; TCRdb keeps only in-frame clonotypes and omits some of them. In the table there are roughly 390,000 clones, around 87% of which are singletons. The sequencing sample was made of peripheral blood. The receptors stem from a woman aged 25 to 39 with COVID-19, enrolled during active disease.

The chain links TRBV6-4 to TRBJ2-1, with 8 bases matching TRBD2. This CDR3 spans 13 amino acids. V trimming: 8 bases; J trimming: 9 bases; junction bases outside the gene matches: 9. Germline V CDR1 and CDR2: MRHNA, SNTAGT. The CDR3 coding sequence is TGTGCCAGCGGGCAAGGACTAGCCGGTGAGCAGTTCTTC. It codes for CASGQGLAGEQFF.

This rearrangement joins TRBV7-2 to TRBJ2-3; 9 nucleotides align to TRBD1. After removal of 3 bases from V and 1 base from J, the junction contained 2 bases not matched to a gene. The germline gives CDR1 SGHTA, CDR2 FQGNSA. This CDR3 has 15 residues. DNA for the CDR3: TGTGCCAGCAGCTTGGGACAGGGAGGCACAGATACGCAGTATTTT. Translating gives CASSLGQGGTDTQYF.

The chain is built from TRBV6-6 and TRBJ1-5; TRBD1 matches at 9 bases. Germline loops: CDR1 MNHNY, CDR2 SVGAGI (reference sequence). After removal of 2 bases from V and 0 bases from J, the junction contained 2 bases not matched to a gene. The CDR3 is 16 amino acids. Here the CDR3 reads CASSYGTGPSNQPQHF. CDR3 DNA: TGTGCCAGCAGTTACGGGACAGGGCCTAGCAATCAGCCCCAGCATTTT.

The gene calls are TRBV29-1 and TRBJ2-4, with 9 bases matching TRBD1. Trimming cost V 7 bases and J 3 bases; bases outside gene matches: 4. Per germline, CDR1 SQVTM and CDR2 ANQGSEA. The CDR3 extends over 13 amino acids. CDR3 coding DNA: TGCAGCGCCACGGGACAGGGCAAAAACATTCAGTACTTC. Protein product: CSATGQGKNIQYF.

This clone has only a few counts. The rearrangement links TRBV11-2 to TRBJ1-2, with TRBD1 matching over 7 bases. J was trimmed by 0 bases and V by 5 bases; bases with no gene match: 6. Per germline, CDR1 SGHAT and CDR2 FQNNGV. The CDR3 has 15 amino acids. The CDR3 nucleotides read TGTGCCAGCAGCCCGACCCAGGGGGCTAACTATGGCTACACCTTC. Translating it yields CASSPTQGANYGYTF. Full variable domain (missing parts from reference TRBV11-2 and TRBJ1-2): EAGVAQSPRYKIIEKRQSVAFWCNPISGHATLYWYQQILGQGPKLLIQFQNNGVVDDSQLPKDRFSAERLKGVDSTLKIQPAKLEDSAVYLCASSPTQGANYGYTFGSGTRLTVV.

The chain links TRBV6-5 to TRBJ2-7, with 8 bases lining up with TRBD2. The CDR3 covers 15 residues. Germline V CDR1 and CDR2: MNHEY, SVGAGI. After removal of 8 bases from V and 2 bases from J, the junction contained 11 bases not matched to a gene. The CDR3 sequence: CASGPIAGITYEQYF. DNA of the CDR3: TGTGCCAGCGGACCCATAGCGGGAATAACCTACGAGCAGTACTTC.

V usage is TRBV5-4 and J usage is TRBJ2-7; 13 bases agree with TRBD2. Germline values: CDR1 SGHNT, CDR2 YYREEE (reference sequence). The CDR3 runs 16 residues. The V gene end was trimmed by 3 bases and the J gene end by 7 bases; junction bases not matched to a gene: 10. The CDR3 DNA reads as TGTGCCAGCAGCTCCGGACTAGCGGGAGCCCCGGATGAGCAGTACTTC. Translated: CASSSGLAGAPDEQYF.

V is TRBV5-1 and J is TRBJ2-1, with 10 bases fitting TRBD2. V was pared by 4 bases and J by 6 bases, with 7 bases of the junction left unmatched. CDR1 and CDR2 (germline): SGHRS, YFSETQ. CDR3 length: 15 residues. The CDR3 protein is CASSRAGGPPNEQFF. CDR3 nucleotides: TGCGCCAGCAGCCGAGCGGGAGGGCCCCCCAATGAGCAGTTCTTC. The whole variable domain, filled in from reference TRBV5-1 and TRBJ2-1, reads KAGVTQTPRYLIKTRGQQVTLSCSPISGHRSVSWYQQTPGQGLQFLFEYFSETQRNKGNFPGRFSGRQFSNSRSEMNVSTLELGDSALYLCASSRAGGPPNEQFFGPGTRLTVL.

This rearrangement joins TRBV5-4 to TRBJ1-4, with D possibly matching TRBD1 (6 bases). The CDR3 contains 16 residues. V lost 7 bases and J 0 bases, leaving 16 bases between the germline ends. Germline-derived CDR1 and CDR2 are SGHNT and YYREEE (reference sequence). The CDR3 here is CASSIGTLATNEKLFF. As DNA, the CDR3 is TGTGCCAGCTCAATCGGGACACTTGCAACTAATGAAAAACTGTTTTTT.

For the CDR3, the DNA is TGCGCCAGCAGTCTACTGGGGGTGCGGGGGAGCACAGATACGCAGTATTTT. Translating it yields CASSLLGVRGSTDTQYF. This chain links TRBV10-1 with TRBJ2-3, with 7 bases matching TRBD2. Germline lookup yields CDR1 WNHNN and CDR2 SYGVQD (reference sequence). The CDR3 consists of 17 residues. With 5 bases clipped from V and 0 bases from J, the junction kept 11 bases outside the gene matches.

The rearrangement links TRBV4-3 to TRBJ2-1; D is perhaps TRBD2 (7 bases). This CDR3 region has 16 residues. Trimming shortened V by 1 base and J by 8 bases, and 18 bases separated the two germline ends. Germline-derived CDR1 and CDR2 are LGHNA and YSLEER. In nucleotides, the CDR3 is TGCGCCAGCAGCCAAGTGGGAGGGGGTTTGATTGATGAGCAGTTCTTC. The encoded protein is CASSQVGGGLIDEQFF.

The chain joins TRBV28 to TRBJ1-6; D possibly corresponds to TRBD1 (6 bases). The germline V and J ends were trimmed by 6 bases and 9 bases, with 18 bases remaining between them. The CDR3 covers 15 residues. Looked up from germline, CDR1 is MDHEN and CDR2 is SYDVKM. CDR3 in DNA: TGTGCCAGCAGCCCCAGGACAGCCATGGGTTCACCCCTCCACTTT. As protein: CASSPRTAMGSPLHF.

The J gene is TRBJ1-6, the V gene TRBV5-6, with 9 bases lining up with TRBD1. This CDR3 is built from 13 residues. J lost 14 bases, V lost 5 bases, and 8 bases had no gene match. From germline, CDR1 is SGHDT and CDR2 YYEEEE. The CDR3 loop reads CASSPGQGRTLHF. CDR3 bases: TGTGCCAGCAGTCCCGGACAGGGGCGAACCCTCCACTTT.

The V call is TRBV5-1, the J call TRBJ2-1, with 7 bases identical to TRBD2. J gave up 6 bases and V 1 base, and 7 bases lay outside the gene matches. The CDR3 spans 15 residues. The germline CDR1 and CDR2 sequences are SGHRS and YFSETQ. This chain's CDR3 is CASSLMETSLNEQFF. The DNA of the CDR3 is TGCGCCAGCAGCTTGATGGAGACTAGCCTCAATGAGCAGTTCTTC.

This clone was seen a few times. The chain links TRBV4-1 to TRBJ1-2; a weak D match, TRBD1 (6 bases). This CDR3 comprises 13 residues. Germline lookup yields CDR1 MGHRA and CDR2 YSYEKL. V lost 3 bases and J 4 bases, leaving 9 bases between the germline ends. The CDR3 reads CASSQQGLYGYTF. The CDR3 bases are TGCGCCAGCAGCCAGCAGGGGCTCTATGGCTACACCTTC.

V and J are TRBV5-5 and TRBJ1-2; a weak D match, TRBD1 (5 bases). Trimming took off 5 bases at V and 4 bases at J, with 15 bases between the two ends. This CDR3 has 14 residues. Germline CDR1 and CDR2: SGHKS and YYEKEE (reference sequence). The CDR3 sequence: CASSLGEDAYGYTF. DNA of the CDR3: TGTGCCAGCAGTCTGGGGGAGGATGCCTATGGCTACACCTTC.

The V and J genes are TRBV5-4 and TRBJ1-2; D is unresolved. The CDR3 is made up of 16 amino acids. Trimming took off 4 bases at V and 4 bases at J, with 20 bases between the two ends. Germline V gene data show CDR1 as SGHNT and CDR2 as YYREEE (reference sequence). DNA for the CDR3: TGTGCCAGCAGCCCCGGAGGGAGTCTCGTAGGCTATGGCTACACCTTC. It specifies CASSPGGSLVGYGYTF.

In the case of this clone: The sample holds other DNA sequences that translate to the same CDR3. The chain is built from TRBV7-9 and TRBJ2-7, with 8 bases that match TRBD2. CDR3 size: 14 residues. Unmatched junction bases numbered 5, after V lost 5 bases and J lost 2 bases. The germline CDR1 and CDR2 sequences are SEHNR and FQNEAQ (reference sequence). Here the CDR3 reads CASSPRGGPYEQYF. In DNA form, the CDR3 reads TGTGCCAGCAGCCCTCGGGGGGGCCCCTACGAGCAGTACTTC.

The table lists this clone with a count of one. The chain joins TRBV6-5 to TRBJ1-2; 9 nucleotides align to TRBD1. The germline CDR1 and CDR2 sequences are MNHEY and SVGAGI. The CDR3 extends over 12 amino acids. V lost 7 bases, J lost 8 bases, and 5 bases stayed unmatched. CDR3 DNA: TGTGCCAGCAACAGGGGGCGCGGGGGCTACACCTTC. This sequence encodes CASNRGRGGYTF.

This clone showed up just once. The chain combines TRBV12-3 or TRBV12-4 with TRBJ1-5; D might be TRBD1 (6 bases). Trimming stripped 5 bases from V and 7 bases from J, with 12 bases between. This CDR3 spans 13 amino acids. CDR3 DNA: TGTGCCAGCAGTCCAACAGGGCTCCAGCCCCAGCATTTT. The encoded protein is CASSPTGLQPQHF.